The rows below give T cell receptor beta chains drawn from one sample of a study of post-analysis software for immune sequencing data. MiXCR, run by TCRdb on the PCR reads, gives a single entry per CDR3 protein. This sample carries roughly 540,000 distinct CDR3 sequences, 34% of them seen once, and the ten largest clones take 4.5% to 7.5%. The sequenced sample was blood. Receptors were obtained from a girl aged 2-17 years with multiple sclerosis. CDR3s include the opening cysteine and the closing phenylalanine or tryptophan. D genes are given only for firm matches. Expanded clones get a size class; other rows say once, few or many, or leave the size out.

TRBJ2-1	TRBD1	TRBV7-7	-	TGTGCTAGCAGCTTAGGTAGGGACAGCAATGAGCAGTTCTTC	CASSLGRDSNEQFF
TRBJ1-2	-	TRBV20-1	-	TGCAGTGCTAGAGAGTTGGGCTCCTATGGCTACACCTTC	CSARELGSYGYTF
TRBJ2-5	-	TRBV20-1	-	TGCAGTCTAATCCCAGGGTTATGGGAGACCCAGTACTTC	CSLIPGLWETQYF
TRBJ2-7	TRBD1	TRBV7-7	once	TGTGCTAGCAGCTTAGGGACAGGGGGGTGCTACGAGCAGTACTTC	CASSLGTGGCYEQYF
TRBJ1-2	-	TRBV4-1	-	TGCGCCAGCAGCCAAGATCCGGGAGGCGTTGCAGGGTCCTGCTATGGCTACACCTTC	CASSQDPGGVAGSCYGYTF
TRBJ1-6	TRBD1	TRBV4-1	few	TGCGCCAGCAGCTCGAGGACAGGGGAGAATTCACCCCTCCACTTT	CASSSRTGENSPLHF
TRBJ2-5	-	TRBV25-1	-	TGTGCCAGCAGTGAATTTCAGGAACAAGAGACCCAGTACTTC	CASSEFQEQETQYF
TRBJ2-7	-	TRBV20-1	once	TGCAGTGTCTCACCCCGTCAGGGAGGCGCCTACGAGCAGTACTTC	CSVSPRQGGAYEQYF
TRBJ2-7	TRBD2	TRBV12-3/TRBV12-4	once	TGTGCCAGCAGTGACAGACTAGCGGGGGGCTACGAGCAGTACTTC	CASSDRLAGGYEQYF
TRBJ1-2	-	TRBV6-6	-	TGTGCCAGCGTTATGGACGGCAACTATGGCTACACCTTC	CASVMDGNYGYTF
TRBJ2-5	-	TRBV4-1	few	TGCGCCAGCAGCCCAAACTCCGGGAGACTTACGTATGGAGAGACCCAGTACTTC	CASSPNSGRLTYGETQYF
TRBJ2-1	TRBD2	TRBV29-1	-	TGCAGCGGCCGACTAGCGGGGGGTTCTGAGCAGTTCTTC	CSGRLAGGSEQFF
TRBJ2-2	TRBD2	TRBV29-1	-	TGCAGCGTCAGAATCCGGGGGGGCGCCCCGAGCACCGGGGAGCTGTTTTTT	CSVRIRGGAPSTGELFF
TRBJ2-5	TRBD2	TRBV9	few	TGTGCCAGCAGCGTAGGGGATAGCGGGGCTTACGGGACCCAGTACTTC	CASSVGDSGAYGTQYF